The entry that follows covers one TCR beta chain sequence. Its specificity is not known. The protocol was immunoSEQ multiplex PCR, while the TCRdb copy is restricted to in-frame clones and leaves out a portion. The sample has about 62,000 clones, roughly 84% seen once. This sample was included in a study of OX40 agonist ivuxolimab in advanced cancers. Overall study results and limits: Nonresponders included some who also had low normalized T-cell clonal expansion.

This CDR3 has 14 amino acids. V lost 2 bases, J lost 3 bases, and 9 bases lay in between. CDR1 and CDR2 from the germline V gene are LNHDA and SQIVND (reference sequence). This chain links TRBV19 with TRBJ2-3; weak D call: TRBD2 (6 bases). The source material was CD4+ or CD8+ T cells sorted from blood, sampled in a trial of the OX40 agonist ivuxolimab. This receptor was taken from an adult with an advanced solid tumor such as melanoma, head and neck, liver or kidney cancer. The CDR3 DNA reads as TGTGCCAGTAGTATAAAGACTAGGACAGATACGCAGTATTTT. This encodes CASSIKTRTDTQYF.